This T cell receptor (beta chain) is drawn from a study of B cell selection in AIRE deficiency. Study outcomes and limitations: Only TCRbeta was sequenced; around 35% of shared healthy Treg sequences appeared in Tconv. Of more than 3,000 shared Treg TCRbeta sequences, about 30% were healthy-only, 7.5% to 9.5% patient-only. Patient Tconv cells held 30% to 35% of Treg sequences shared by healthy donors.

The regulatory T cell sort gate was CD4+CD25hiCD127low/negative. Controls came from healthy donors unrelated to patients. Using immunoSEQ multiplex PCR, the repertoire was profiled, and TCRdb retains in-frame clones only, with some absent. The profile shows about 26,000 clones, roughly 90% of them singletons. Points on this clone: The antigen is undetermined.

Specimen: CD4+CD25+ Tregs sorted from PBMCs. The receptor comes from a human donor in good health.

The CDR3 DNA reads TGTGCCAGCAGAAGGGGGACTAGCGTTGCCGAGCAGTACTTC. Translated: CASRRGTSVAEQYF. The J gene is TRBJ2-7, the V gene TRBV2; TRBD2 matches 10 bases. The CDR3 sequence is 14 residues long. Germline V gives CDR1 SNHLY, CDR2 FYNNEI. The V segment lost 6 bases and the J segment 6 bases; nucleotides outside the gene matches: 8.